The TCR beta chain under discussion was sequenced for a study of blood T cell repertoires in COVID-19. For the study at large: Samples came from the United States, Italy and Spain, spanning acute and convalescent COVID-19. PBMCs, B-cell-depleted T cells, or T cells provided the cDNA or gDNA that made up the material.

With 3 bases clipped from V and 5 bases from J, the junction kept 13 bases outside the gene matches. The CDR3 sequence is 16 residues long. CDR1 and CDR2 from the germline V gene are LNHDA and SQIVND (reference sequence). The sample holds one count of this clone. Authors' methods: Nucleated cell number was recorded as an estimate derived from reference gene primer amplification. The repertoire was sequenced with immunoSEQ multiplex PCR; TCRdb's copy has only in-frame clones and lacks some. V and J calls and clone size are those listed in that table; D and trimming were worked out from the DNA. The sample records fewer than 150,000 clones, 70% to 90% being singletons.

V and J are TRBV19 and TRBJ2-7; 7 positions match TRBD1. The sequencing input was peripheral blood. This receptor was identified in a woman aged 50 to 60 with active or convalescent COVID-19. The CDR3 bases are TGTGCCAGTAGTATCTTGGGGCACAGGGGCGTGAACGAGCAGTACTTC. It translates to CASSILGHRGVNEQYF. Full variable domain (outside the CDR3, taken from reference TRBV19 and TRBJ2-7): DGGITQSPKYLFRKEGQNVTLSCEQNLNHDAMYWYRQDPGQGLRLIYYSQIVNDFQKGDIAEGYSVSREKKESFPLTVTSAQKNPTAFYLCASSILGHRGVNEQYFGPGTRLTVT.